Listed here is a single TCR beta chain. Its antigen is not known. V was clipped by 0 bases and J by 6 bases, with 11 bases between them. The CDR3 extends over 15 amino acids. In germline, CDR1 is LNHNV, CDR2 YYDKDF (reference sequence). The data originate from a study of response to subunit inactivated influenza vaccine. General observations from the study: Only a handful of new T cells, the authors suggested, are recruited with each seasonal influenza vaccination.

TCRdb recomputed calls from the RT-PCR reads with MiXCR, one row per CDR3 protein. The sample includes roughly 500,000 distinct CDR3 sequences, 16% of them seen just once. The chain is built from TRBV15 and TRBJ2-2, with D perhaps TRBD1 (5 bases). This TCR came from a man aged 45 to 75 who received an inactivated influenza vaccine. Specimen: CD4+ T cells sorted from PBMCs, collected around 2 years after vaccination. The DNA for the CDR3 is TGTGCCACCAGCAGAGACCCAGGGAAGGCCGGGGAGCTGTTTTTT. As protein: CATSRDPGKAGELFF.